The 26 T cell receptor beta chains in this list originate from one sample, sequenced in a study of T-cell reconstitution after alpha-beta-depleted transplantation in children. Preparation of the TCRbeta library involved a method that used unique molecular identifiers. TCRdb redid the calling of the PCR reads with MiXCR, one entry per CDR3 protein. The sample records approximately 190,000 distinct CDR3 sequences, roughly 8.3% being singletons. The sample in question was PBMCs, mostly from graft donor cells, obtained 360 days after TCRalphabeta/CD19-depleted stem cell transplant. The origin of the receptors is a male patient between 2 and 9 years old who had a stem cell transplant for acute myeloid leukemia, so the T cells may come from the graft donor.

The V call is TRBV20-1, the J call TRBJ2-5; 9 bases align to TRBD2. The CDR3 length is 15 residues. The V gene's germline CDR1 is DFQATT and CDR2 SNEGSKA (reference sequence). The V and J ends lost 3 bases and 1 base, in that order; junction bases with no gene match: 6. In DNA, the CDR3 is TGCAGTGCTAGGGCGGTGACTAGCGGCCAAGAGACCCAGTACTTC. Its protein is CSARAVTSGQETQYF.

This clonotype was seen at least ten times. This rearrangement joins TRBV12-3 or TRBV12-4 to TRBJ1-2; TRBD1 matches 9 bases. This CDR3 region has 16 residues. V was clipped by 1 base and J by 8 bases; unmatched bases: 11. The DNA of the CDR3 is TGTGCCAGCAGTTTAGTCCGGGACAGGGAGCTTCGGGGCTACACCTTC. Translated: CASSLVRDRELRGYTF.

This clonotype has ten or more counts. The gene calls are TRBV9 and TRBJ2-2; D call uncertain. This CDR3 spans 16 amino acids. With 4 bases removed from V and 0 bases from J, the gap between germline ends came to 13 bases. Germline-derived CDR1 and CDR2 are SGDLS and YYNGEE. The CDR3, as DNA: TGTGCCAGCAGCCCCCGTCGAACACCGAACACCGGGGAGCTGTTTTTT. Its protein product is CASSPRRTPNTGELFF.

This clonotype occurred once. J is TRBJ1-1 and V is TRBV10-3; 10 positions agree with TRBD1. The V gene end was trimmed by 5 bases and the J gene end by 5 bases; junction bases not matched to a gene: 2. In germline, CDR1 is ENHRY, CDR2 SYGVKD. This CDR3 spans 13 amino acids. CDR3 DNA: TGTGCCATCAGTAGGACAGGGGGAACTGAAGCTTTCTTT. This codes for CAISRTGGTEAFF.

This clonotype appeared many times. The J gene is TRBJ2-5, the V gene TRBV7-8; 9 bases line up with TRBD2. With V trimmed by 4 bases and J by 7 bases, 4 bases remained unmatched. The CDR3 extends over 13 amino acids. The germline V gene encodes CDR1 SGHVS and CDR2 FQNEAQ. The CDR3: CASSSGLARTQYF. The CDR3 region has the DNA TGTGCCAGCAGCTCTGGACTAGCGAGGACCCAGTACTTC. Filled out from reference TRBV7-8 and TRBJ2-5, the complete variable domain reads GAGVSQSPRYKVAKRGQDVALRCDPISGHVSLFWYQQALGQGPEFLTYFQNEAQLDKSGLPSDRFFAERPEGSVSTLKIQRTQQEDSAVYLCASSSGLARTQYFGPGTRLLVL.

This clonotype was seen more than once but under ten times. The V and J genes are TRBV28 and TRBJ2-1; 9 bases fit TRBD2. The ends lost 4 bases at V and 5 bases at J; junction bases unmatched: 6. Germline-derived CDR1 and CDR2 are MDHEN and SYDVKM. The CDR3 consists of 15 residues. DNA for the CDR3: TGTGCCAGCAGTTGGCCTAGCGGGGTAAACAATGAGCAGTTCTTC. Its translation: CASSWPSGVNNEQFF.

This clonotype has a handful of counts. The chain uses TRBV7-9 and TRBJ2-1; 7 bases align to TRBD1. This CDR3 region has 14 residues. Germline V gene lookup returns CDR1 SEHNR and CDR2 FQNEAQ (reference sequence). The trim removed 3 bases at V and 3 bases at J, leaving 2 bases unmatched. CDR3 coding DNA: TGTGCCAGCAGCTTTGGACAGGTCTACAATGAGCAGTTCTTC. Translation gives CASSFGQVYNEQFF.

There are a few counts of this clonotype. The chain combines TRBV6-1 with TRBJ1-5; 10 bases are a match to TRBD1. The V gene's germline CDR1 is MNHNS and CDR2 SASEGT. The CDR3 is 14 amino acids. V lost 6 bases, J lost 7 bases, and 6 bases stayed unmatched. CDR3 region: CASSADRGLQPQHF. In DNA, the CDR3 is TGTGCCAGCAGCGCAGACAGGGGGCTACAGCCCCAGCATTTT.

The chain couples TRBV24-1 to TRBJ2-2, with 14 bases aligning to TRBD2. CDR1 and CDR2 (germline): KGHDR, SFDVKD. The CDR3 is 19 amino acids. Unmatched junction bases numbered 6, after V lost 4 bases and J lost 0 bases. The DNA for the CDR3 is TGTGCCACCAGTGACTCAGGGACTAGCGGGGGAACGAACACCGGGGAGCTGTTTTTT. It codes for CATSDSGTSGGTNTGELFF.

This clonotype was observed a few times. The chain has TRBV5-1 and TRBJ2-6; D is perhaps TRBD1 (6 bases). Germline CDR1 reads SGHRS; CDR2 reads YFSETQ. V was cut by 4 bases and J by 0 bases, with 17 bases left in between. This CDR3 region has 18 residues. CDR3: CASSDSETGSSGANVLTF. In DNA, the CDR3 is TGCGCCAGCAGCGACTCTGAAACAGGGTCCTCTGGGGCCAACGTCCTGACTTTC.

This chain links TRBV12-3 or TRBV12-4 with TRBJ2-7; 8 bases are shared with TRBD1. The CDR3 contains 15 residues. With V trimmed by 3 bases and J by 4 bases, 8 bases remained unmatched. The CDR3 spells CASSFQGQELYEQYF. CDR3 bases: TGTGCCAGCAGTTTTCAGGGACAGGAATTGTACGAGCAGTACTTC.

This clonotype occurred a few times. The chain uses TRBV20-1 and TRBJ1-5; 8 bases are shared with TRBD1. Trimming cost V 5 bases and J 3 bases; bases outside gene matches: 6. CDR3 length equals 14 residues. Germline-derived CDR1 and CDR2 are DFQATT and SNEGSKA (reference sequence). The CDR3 nucleotides are TGCAGTGCTGCCCGGACAGGGTTCAATCAGCCCCAGCATTTT. Translation gives CSAARTGFNQPQHF.

This clonotype was observed many times. The chain combines TRBV7-2 with TRBJ2-6, with D perhaps TRBD1 (6 bases). CDR3 length: 15 amino acids. V was clipped by 3 bases and J by 3 bases, with 9 bases between them. The germline V gene has CDR1 SGHTA and CDR2 FQGNSA. This CDR3 is CASSLYRVGANVLTF. The CDR3 region has the DNA TGTGCCAGCAGCTTGTACAGGGTTGGGGCCAACGTCCTGACTTTC.

This clonotype appeared a few times. This chain links TRBV7-2 with TRBJ2-1, with unresolved D. V lost 1 base, J lost 4 bases, and 8 bases lay in between. This CDR3 comprises 14 residues. The V gene's germline CDR1 is SGHTA and CDR2 FQGNSA. Here the CDR3 reads CASSLVPVYNEQFF. CDR3 nucleotides: TGTGCCAGCAGCTTAGTGCCAGTTTACAATGAGCAGTTCTTC.

In this sample, this clonotype turned up many times. CDR3 loop: CASSLAQADEKLFF. CDR3 sequence (DNA): TGTGCCAGCAGTTTAGCACAGGCTGACGAAAAACTGTTTTTT. This sequence joins TRBV12-3 or TRBV12-4 and TRBJ1-4; a weak D match, TRBD1 (5 bases). V lost 0 bases to trimming and J lost 8 bases, with 10 bases between them. The CDR3 length is 14 residues.

This clonotype appeared a few times. The chain joins TRBV7-8 to TRBJ2-3, with D maybe TRBD1 (6 bases). Germline lookup yields CDR1 SGHVS and CDR2 FQNEAQ. The length of the CDR3 is 16 residues. V lost 4 bases and J 1 base, leaving 15 bases between the germline ends. The CDR3 DNA reads TGTGCCAGCAGCTGGGCCGGGACAACAGGCACAGATACGCAGTATTTT. This codes for CASSWAGTTGTDTQYF. Together with reference TRBV7-8 and TRBJ2-3, the CDR3 gives the full variable domain: GAGVSQSPRYKVAKRGQDVALRCDPISGHVSLFWYQQALGQGPEFLTYFQNEAQLDKSGLPSDRFFAERPEGSVSTLKIQRTQQEDSAVYLCASSWAGTTGTDTQYFGPGTRLTVL.

The sample holds many counts of this clonotype. V usage is TRBV10-3 and J usage is TRBJ2-5; no definite D call. The CDR3 covers 12 residues. The V and J ends lost 6 bases and 5 bases respectively, with 10 bases between them. CDR1 is ENHRY and CDR2 is SYGVKD in the germline V gene. The CDR3 DNA reads as TGTGCCATCAGAAACATGGGGGAGACCCAGTACTTC. This codes for CAIRNMGETQYF.

V usage is TRBV7-9 and J usage is TRBJ2-4; weak D call: TRBD2 (6 bases). The CDR3 contains 14 residues. Per germline, CDR1 SEHNR and CDR2 FQNEAQ (reference sequence). Between the trimmed V and J ends, which lost 5 bases and 6 bases, there was a span of 14 bases. CDR3 sequence reads: CASSLAGLRNIQYF. CDR3 bases: TGTGCCAGCAGCCTTGCGGGGCTCAGAAACATTCAGTACTTC.

This clonotype came up many times. V is TRBV10-3 and J is TRBJ2-2; unclear D gene. Germline loops: CDR1 ENHRY, CDR2 SYGVKD. This CDR3 region has 14 residues. Trimming left V 6 bases short and J 3 bases short, with 11 bases between. Here the CDR3 DNA reads TGTGCCATCAGACGGACGTGGGACACCGGGGAGCTGTTTTTT. Translated, it gives CAIRRTWDTGELFF.

This clonotype appeared many times. The chain carries TRBV7-2 and TRBJ2-7, with D unresolved. V lost 8 bases, J lost 0 bases, and 14 bases lay in between. The CDR3 has 14 residues. CDR1 and CDR2 (germline): SGHTA, FQGNSA. CDR3 in DNA: TGTGCCAGCGGTACTGACTGGAGCTCCTACGAGCAGTACTTC. Translating it yields CASGTDWSSYEQYF.

This clonotype was observed a handful of times. V is TRBV3-1 and J is TRBJ2-5, with D perhaps matching TRBD2 (6 bases). This CDR3 region has 15 residues. V was trimmed by 2 bases and J by 0 bases, leaving 10 bases between them. The germline gives CDR1 LGHDT, CDR2 YNNKEL (reference sequence). Here the CDR3 reads CASSQPAGYQETQYF. The CDR3 DNA reads as TGTGCCAGCAGCCAACCAGCGGGCTACCAAGAGACCCAGTACTTC.

This chain joins TRBV3-1 and TRBJ2-5, with TRBD2 as a possible D gene (6 bases). V shed 7 bases and J shed 6 bases, with 21 bases lying between them. This CDR3 has 15 residues. The germline V gene has CDR1 LGHDT and CDR2 YNNKEL (reference sequence). The CDR3 coding sequence is TGTGCCAGCAACCTCCGGGGCGGGGTGGGGCAGACCCAGTACTTC. Amino acids: CASNLRGGVGQTQYF.

The gene calls are TRBV7-3 and TRBJ2-3; TRBD1 might be the D (5 bases). Germline values: CDR1 SGHTA, CDR2 FQGTGA. This CDR3 comprises 17 residues. Trimming took 5 bases from V and 2 from J, leaving 20 bases between them. The CDR3 sequence: CASSPQGPRISTDTQYF. The CDR3 DNA follows: TGTGCCAGCAGCCCGCAGGGCCCACGTATCTCCACAGATACGCAGTATTTT. Variable domain in full (rest from reference TRBV7-3 and TRBJ2-3): GAGVSQTPSNKVTEKGKYVELRCDPISGHTALYWYRQSLGQGPEFLIYFQGTGAADDSGLPNDRFFAVRPEGSVSTLKIQRTERGDSAVYLCASSPQGPRISTDTQYFGPGTRLTVL.

Ten or more counts support this clonotype. V usage is TRBV29-1 and J usage is TRBJ2-7; D is unclear. V lost 7 bases to trimming and J lost 7 bases, with 23 bases between them. This CDR3 comprises 14 residues. The germline gives CDR1 SQVTM, CDR2 ANQGSEA. CDR3 nucleotides: TGCAGCGCCGTCCCCTCAGTAGGGTTGGGTGAGCAGTACTTC. Amino acids: CSAVPSVGLGEQYF.

In its sample, this clonotype was seen many times. The rearrangement joins TRBV5-1 to TRBJ2-1; D gene unclear. V lost 5 bases, J lost 0 bases, and 9 bases lay in between. The CDR3 length is 14 residues. Germline V CDR1 and CDR2: SGHRS, YFSETQ. CDR3: CASSRFNSYNEQFF. The CDR3 nucleotides read TGCGCCAGCAGTCGCTTTAACTCCTACAATGAGCAGTTCTTC.

This clonotype appeared many times. The chain recombines TRBV5-1 with TRBJ2-2, with a weak D call TRBD1 (6 bases). This CDR3 contains 15 residues. Germline CDR1 is SGHRS and CDR2 is YFSETQ. Trimming pared 3 bases from V and 0 bases from J, leaving 9 bases between. The CDR3 is CASSSGQPNTGELFF. The CDR3 bases are TGCGCCAGCAGCTCCGGACAGCCGAACACCGGGGAGCTGTTTTTT.